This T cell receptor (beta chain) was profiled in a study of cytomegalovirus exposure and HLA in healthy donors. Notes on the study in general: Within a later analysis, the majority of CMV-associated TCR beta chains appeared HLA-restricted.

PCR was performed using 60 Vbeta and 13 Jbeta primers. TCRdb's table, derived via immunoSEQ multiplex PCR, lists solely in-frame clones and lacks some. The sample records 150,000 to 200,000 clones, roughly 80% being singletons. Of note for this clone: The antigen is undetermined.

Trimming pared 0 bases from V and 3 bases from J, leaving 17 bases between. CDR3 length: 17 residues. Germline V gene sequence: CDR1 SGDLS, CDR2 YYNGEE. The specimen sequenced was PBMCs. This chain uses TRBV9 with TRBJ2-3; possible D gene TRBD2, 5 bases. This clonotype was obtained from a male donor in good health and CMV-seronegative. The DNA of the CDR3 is TGTGCCAGCAGCGTAGTAGGCGGGCTGGGAGTAACAGATACGCAGTATTTT. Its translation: CASSVVGGLGVTDTQYF.